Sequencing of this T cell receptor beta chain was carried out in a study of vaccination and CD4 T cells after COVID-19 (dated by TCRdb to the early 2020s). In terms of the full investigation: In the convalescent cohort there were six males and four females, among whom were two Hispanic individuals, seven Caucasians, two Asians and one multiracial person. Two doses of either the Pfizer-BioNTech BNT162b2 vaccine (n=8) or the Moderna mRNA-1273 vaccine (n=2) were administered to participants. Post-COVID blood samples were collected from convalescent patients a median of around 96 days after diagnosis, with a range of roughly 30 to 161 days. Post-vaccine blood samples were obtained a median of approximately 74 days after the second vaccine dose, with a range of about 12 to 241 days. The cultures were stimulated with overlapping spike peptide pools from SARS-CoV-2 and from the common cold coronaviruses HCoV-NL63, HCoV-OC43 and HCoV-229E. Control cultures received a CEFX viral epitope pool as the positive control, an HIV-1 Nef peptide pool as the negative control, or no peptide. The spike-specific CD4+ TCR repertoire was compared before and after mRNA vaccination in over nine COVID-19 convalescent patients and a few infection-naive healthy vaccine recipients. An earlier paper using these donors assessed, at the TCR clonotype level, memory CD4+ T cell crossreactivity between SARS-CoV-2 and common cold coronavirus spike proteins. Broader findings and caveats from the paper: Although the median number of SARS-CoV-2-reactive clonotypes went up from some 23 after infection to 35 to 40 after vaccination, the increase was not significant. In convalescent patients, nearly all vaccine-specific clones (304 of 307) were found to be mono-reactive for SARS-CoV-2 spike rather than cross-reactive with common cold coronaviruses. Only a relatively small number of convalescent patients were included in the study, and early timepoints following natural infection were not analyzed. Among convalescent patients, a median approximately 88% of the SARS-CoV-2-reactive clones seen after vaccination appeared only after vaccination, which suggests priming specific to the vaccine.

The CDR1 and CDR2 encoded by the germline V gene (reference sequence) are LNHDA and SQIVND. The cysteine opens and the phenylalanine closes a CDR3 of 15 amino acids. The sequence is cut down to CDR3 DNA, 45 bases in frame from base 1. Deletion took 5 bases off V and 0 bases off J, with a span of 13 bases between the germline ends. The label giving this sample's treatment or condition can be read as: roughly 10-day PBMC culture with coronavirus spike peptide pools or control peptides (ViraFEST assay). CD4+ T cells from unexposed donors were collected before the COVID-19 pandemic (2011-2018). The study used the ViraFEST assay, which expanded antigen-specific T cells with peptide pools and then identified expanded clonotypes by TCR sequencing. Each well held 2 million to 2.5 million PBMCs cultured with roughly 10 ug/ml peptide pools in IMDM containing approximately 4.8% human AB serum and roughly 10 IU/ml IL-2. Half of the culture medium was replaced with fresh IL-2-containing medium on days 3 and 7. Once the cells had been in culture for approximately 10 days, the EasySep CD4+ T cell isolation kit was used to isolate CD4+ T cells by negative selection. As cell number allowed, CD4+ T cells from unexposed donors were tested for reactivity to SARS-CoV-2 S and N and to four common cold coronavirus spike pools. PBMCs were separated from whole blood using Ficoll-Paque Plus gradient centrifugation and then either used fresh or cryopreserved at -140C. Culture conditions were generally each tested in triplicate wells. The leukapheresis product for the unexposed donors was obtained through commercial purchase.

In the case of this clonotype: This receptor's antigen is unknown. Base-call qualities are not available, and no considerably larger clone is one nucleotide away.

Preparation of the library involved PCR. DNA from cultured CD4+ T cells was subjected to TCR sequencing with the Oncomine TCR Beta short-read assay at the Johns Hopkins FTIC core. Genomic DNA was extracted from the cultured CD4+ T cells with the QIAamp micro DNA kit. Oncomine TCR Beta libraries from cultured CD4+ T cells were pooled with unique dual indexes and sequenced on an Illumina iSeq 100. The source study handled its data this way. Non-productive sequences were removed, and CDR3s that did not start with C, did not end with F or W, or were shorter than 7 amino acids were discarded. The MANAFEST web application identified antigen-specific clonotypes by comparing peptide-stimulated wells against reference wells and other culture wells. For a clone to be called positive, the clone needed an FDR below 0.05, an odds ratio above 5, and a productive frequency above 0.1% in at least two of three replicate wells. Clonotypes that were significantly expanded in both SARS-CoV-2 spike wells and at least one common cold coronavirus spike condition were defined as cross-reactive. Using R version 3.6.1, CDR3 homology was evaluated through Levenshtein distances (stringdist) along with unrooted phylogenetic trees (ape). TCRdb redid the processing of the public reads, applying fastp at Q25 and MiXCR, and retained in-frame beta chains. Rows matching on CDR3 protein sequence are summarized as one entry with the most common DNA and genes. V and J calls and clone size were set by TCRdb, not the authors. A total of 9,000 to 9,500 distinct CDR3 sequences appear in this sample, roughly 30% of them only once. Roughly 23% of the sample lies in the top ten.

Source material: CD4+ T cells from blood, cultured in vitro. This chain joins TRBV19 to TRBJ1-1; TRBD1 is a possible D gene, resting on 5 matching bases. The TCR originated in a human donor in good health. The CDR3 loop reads CASSPGTGMNTEAFF. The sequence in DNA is TGTGCCAGTAGTCCCGGGACGGGGATGAACACTGAAGCTTTCTTT.